The rows below give T cell receptor beta chains drawn from one sample of a study of read filtering for tumor transcriptome and immune sequencing. TCRdb recomputed calls from the reads with MiXCR, one row per CDR3 protein. Among over 45,000 distinct CDR3 sequences listed, 20% to 25% were seen once. The source material was a population of CD138-negative cells sorted from bone marrow. These TCRs come from a donor aged 40 or over with multiple myeloma. Both conserved end residues are part of each CDR3. A D gene is named only where the DNA matches it firmly. Clone size is given for some rows only: seen once, a few or many times, or a class if the clone is expanded.

CDR3aa | CDR3nt | abundance | j_gene | d_gene | v_gene
CSARKAGSTDTQYF | TGCAGTGCTAGAAAAGCGGGGAGCACAGATACGCAGTATTTT | few | TRBJ2-3 | TRBD2 | TRBV20-1
CASSLVGFSTDTQYF | TGTGCCAGCAGCTTAGTCGGGTTTAGCACAGATACGCAGTATTTT | many | TRBJ2-3 | NA | TRBV7-2
CASSTLQGSNQPQHF | TGTGCCAGTAGTACCTTACAGGGGAGCAATCAGCCCCAGCATTTT | NA | TRBJ1-5 | TRBD1 | TRBV19
CASSLTSLYNEQFF | TGTGCCAGCAGCCTTACTAGTTTGTACAATGAGCAGTTCTTC | many | TRBJ2-1 | NA | TRBV28
CASSAQSGLMNTEAFF | TGTGCCAGCAGCGCGCAGTCAGGGTTAATGAACACTGAAGCTTTCTTT | few | TRBJ1-1 | NA | TRBV11-1
CASSRLAVSYEQYF | TGTGCCAGCAGTCGACTAGCGGTCTCCTACGAGCAGTACTTC | NA | TRBJ2-7 | TRBD2 | TRBV6-2/TRBV6-3
CAWSPDSPGAGKQFF | TGTGCCTGGAGCCCAGACTCCCCGGGGGCCGGGAAGCAGTTCTTC | many | TRBJ2-1 | NA | TRBV30
CASSSGALETQYF | TGTGCCAGCAGTTCGGGGGCATTGGAGACCCAGTACTTC | many | TRBJ2-5 | NA | TRBV28
CSVGPRRGDTEAFF | TGCAGCGTTGGCCCGCGCCGTGGAGACACTGAAGCTTTCTTT | many | TRBJ1-1 | NA | TRBV29-1
CASTVNRDSLNYGYTF | TGTGCCAGCACCGTGAACCGGGACAGCCTTAACTATGGCTACACCTTC | many | TRBJ1-2 | TRBD1 | TRBV5-4
CASSLFGGTDTQYF | TGTGCCAGCAGTTTATTTGGAGGCACAGATACGCAGTATTTT | many | TRBJ2-3 | NA | TRBV12-3/TRBV12-4
CSVEEGLWRENEEFF | TGCAGCGTTGAAGAGGGGTTGTGGCGGGAGAATGAGGAGTTCTTC | NA | TRBJ2-1 | TRBD2 | TRBV29-1
CAWSLTSGRRETQYF | TGTGCCTGGAGTCTCACTAGCGGGAGACGGGAGACCCAGTACTTC | many | TRBJ2-5 | TRBD2 | TRBV30
CASSLQSGAHIAFF | TGCGCCAGCAGCTTGCAGTCGGGGGCGCATATAGCTTTCTTT | many | TRBJ1-1 | NA | TRBV5-1
CASSHSGSSYEQYF | TGCGCCAGCAGCCATAGCGGGAGCTCCTACGAGCAGTACTTC | NA | TRBJ2-7 | TRBD2 | TRBV10-1
CASSRLDRVTEAFF | TGTGCCAGCAGTAGATTGGACAGGGTCACTGAAGCTTTCTTT | many | TRBJ1-1 | TRBD1 | TRBV28
CASSLGGIGDEQFF | TGTGCCAGCAGCTTAGGCGGGATCGGTGATGAGCAGTTCTTC | NA | TRBJ2-1 | NA | TRBV7-3
CATSATGVETQYF | TGTGCCACCAGCGCGACAGGGGTGGAGACCCAGTACTTC | many | TRBJ2-5 | TRBD1 | TRBV24-1
CASTTGITNQPQHF | TGTGCCAGTACCACAGGGATTACCAATCAGCCCCAGCATTTT | many | TRBJ1-5 | NA | TRBV19
CASSMEGTDTQYF | TGCGCCAGCAGCATGGAGGGTACAGATACGCAGTATTTT | NA | TRBJ2-3 | NA | TRBV5-1
CASSLGGYGYTF | TGTGCCAGCAGCTTAGGGGGCTATGGCTACACCTTC | few | TRBJ1-2 | NA | TRBV7-6
CASSFAAGEQYF | TGTGCCAGCAGCTTCGCGGCGGGTGAGCAGTACTTC | NA | TRBJ2-7 | NA | TRBV28
CSARDQTGRAYEQYF | TGCAGTGCTAGAGATCAAACCGGTCGCGCGTACGAGCAGTACTTC | few | TRBJ2-7 | NA | TRBV20-1
CASSLVRVGTEVYNEQFF | TGCGCCAGCAGCTTGGTTAGGGTGGGGACAGAGGTTTACAATGAGCAGTTCTTC | many | TRBJ2-1 | TRBD1 | TRBV5-1
CASTPGGAGSYEQYF | TGTGCCAGCACTCCTGGGGGAGCGGGGTCCTACGAGCAGTACTTC | many | TRBJ2-7 | TRBD2 | TRBV28
CASSLRGGQAANQPQHF | TGTGCCAGCAGTTTAAGAGGGGGACAGGCAGCAAATCAGCCCCAGCATTTT | NA | TRBJ1-5 | TRBD1 | TRBV12-3/TRBV12-4
CASRLLGTGELFF | TGTGCCAGCAGACTACTAGGAACTGGGGAGCTGTTTTTT | many | TRBJ2-2 | NA | TRBV12-3/TRBV12-4
CASSWGRQDTQYF | TGTGCCAGCAGCTGGGGCAGACAAGATACGCAGTATTTT | few | TRBJ2-3 | NA | TRBV2
CSARGGQGFNIEAFF | TGCAGTGCTAGAGGCGGACAGGGCTTCAACATTGAAGCTTTCTTT | NA | TRBJ1-1 | TRBD1 | TRBV20-1